The clone carrying this T cell receptor (beta chain) was counted between two and nine times. Its cognate antigen is unknown. Being one base from a much bigger clone, this may be a read error. CDR3 length: 14 residues. Looked up from germline, CDR1 is SNHLY and CDR2 is FYNNEI. This record comes from a study of neurological immune-mediated disorders. TCRdb called the 5' RACE reads again in MiXCR, with one record for every CDR3 protein. The repertoire holds around 90,000 distinct CDR3 sequences, with over 10% as singletons. Study-level findings and limits: No expanded-clone CDR3 amino acid sequence recurred across subjects, suggesting private TCR-beta repertoires.

Time point reported: longitudinal time-point 2. The starting material, 2 million PBMCs stored at -80 C, gave rise to the unsorted libraries. This clonotype was obtained from a female donor with HTLV-1-associated myelopathy (HAM/TSP). The chain uses TRBV2 and TRBJ2-1; weak D call: TRBD2 (5 bases). The sample was PBMCs. The CDR3, as DNA: TGTGCCAACAGTGTCGGGGTCCGGTACAATGAGCAGTTCTTC. This sequence encodes CANSVGVRYNEQFF. The whole variable domain, remainder taken from reference TRBV2 and TRBJ2-1, is EPEVTQTPSHQVTQMGQEVILRCVPISNHLYFYWYRQILGQKVEFLVSFYNNEISEKSEIFDDQFSVERPDGSNFTLKIRSTKLEDSAMYFCANSVGVRYNEQFFGPGTRLTVL.